The 8 T cell receptor beta chains reported below all come from one sample, sequenced in a study of shared clonotypes between healthy human individuals (TCRdb year 2020). Receptor libraries were prepared by the immunoSEQ multiplex PCR assay. TCRdb re-hosts the immuneACCESS table, in-frame sequences only. Its copies lack some clones; in the studies checked, an unresolved V gene accounts for under half of them, and the cause for the rest is not known. Within this sample are 800,000 to 950,000 clones, with 90% to 97% of them counted one time only. The ten largest clones take up less than 0.25% of the sample. For the CD8 naive samples, CD45RO-negative cells were positively selected for CCR7, yielding a CD45RA+CCR7+ population from which TemRA cells were excluded. Sequenced: naive CD8+ T cells sorted from blood. The sample's cell subset or site label, in plain terms: CD45RA+CCR7+. Source of these receptors: a man aged 25-45 years in good health.

The genes are TRBV28 and TRBJ2-7; 9 bases agree with TRBD2. CDR1 and CDR2 from the germline V gene are MDHEN and SYDVKM. This CDR3 region has 17 residues. Trimming cost V 10 bases and J 2 bases; bases outside gene matches: 18. The CDR3 loop reads CATVGVAGVPGPYEQYF. In nucleotides, the CDR3 is TGTGCCACCGTCGGGGTAGCGGGAGTCCCGGGCCCCTACGAGCAGTACTTC.

The chain joins TRBV6-5 to TRBJ1-2; possibly TRBD1 for D (5 bases). Germline-derived CDR1 and CDR2 are MNHEY and SVGAGI. The CDR3 loop spans 14 amino acids. The V and J ends lost 4 bases and 4 bases respectively, with 13 bases between them. For the CDR3, the DNA is TGTGCCAGCAGTTCGACTAGGGGAGGCTATGGCTACACCTTC. Protein: CASSSTRGGYGYTF.

As to this clone: In the same sample, other DNA sequences code for this CDR3. The chain recombines TRBV15 with TRBJ2-7; 8 bases fit TRBD1. This CDR3 is 13 amino acids long. The germline V gene has CDR1 LNHNV and CDR2 YYDKDF (reference sequence). V lost 6 bases to trimming and J lost 6 bases; unmatched junction nucleotides: 7. The CDR3 region is CATRGQGVSEQYF. CDR3 bases: TGTGCCACCAGAGGACAGGGAGTATCCGAGCAGTACTTC. The full variable domain, completed using reference TRBV15 and TRBJ2-7, is DAMVIQNPRYQVTQFGKPVTLSCSQTLNHNVMYWYQQKSSQAPKLLFHYYDKDFNNEADTPDNFQSRRPNTSFCFLDIRSPGLGDTAMYLCATRGQGVSEQYFGPGTRLTVT.

The chain uses TRBV7-2 and TRBJ1-4; 7 nucleotides line up with TRBD1. Germline V gene data show CDR1 as SGHTA and CDR2 as FQGNSA. The CDR3 has 15 amino acids. V dropped 6 bases and J dropped 5; count of bases not matched to a gene: 9. DNA for the CDR3: TGTGCCAGCAGTTACGGACAGGTTCTAAATGAAAAACTGTTTTTT. It translates to CASSYGQVLNEKLFF.

This clone appeared once. This CDR3 is also generated by other DNA sequences in the sample. The rearrangement links TRBV4-1 to TRBJ2-1, with D unresolved. The CDR3 has 12 amino acids. Germline CDR1 is MGHRA and CDR2 is YSYEKL. Trimming stripped 2 bases from V and 4 bases from J, with 3 bases between. The CDR3 DNA reads TGCGCCAGCAGCCAACCTTACAATGAGCAGTTCTTC. This codes for CASSQPYNEQFF.

The chain joins TRBV19 to TRBJ1-2; D is ambiguous. Germline values: CDR1 LNHDA, CDR2 SQIVND (reference sequence). Deletions cut 3 bases from V and 4 bases from J, with 9 bases between. The CDR3 spans 13 residues. The CDR3 region is CASSIGRSYGYTF. The CDR3 DNA reads as TGTGCCAGTAGTATCGGGAGGAGCTATGGCTACACCTTC.

This chain joins TRBV27 and TRBJ2-7; D is unclear. Trimming removed 2 bases at V and 7 bases at J, with 12 bases between. CDR3 length: 13 residues. CDR1 MNHEY and CDR2 SMNVEV come from the germline V gene (reference sequence). The CDR3 protein is CASSLAESREQYF. For the CDR3, the DNA is TGTGCCAGCAGTTTAGCGGAGTCTCGGGAGCAGTACTTC.

The V call is TRBV7-8, the J call TRBJ1-2; 7 bases map to TRBD1. V was clipped by 3 bases and J by 0 bases; unmatched bases: 10. Germline values: CDR1 SGHVS, CDR2 FQNEAQ. This CDR3 comprises 17 residues. The DNA for the CDR3 is TGTGCCAGCAGCTTTTCACGACAGGGAAGGCCTAACTATGGCTACACCTTC. Amino acids: CASSFSRQGRPNYGYTF.